This T cell receptor (beta chain) was sequenced for a study of the immune and genomic landscape of osteosarcoma (dated by TCRdb to 2020 to 2021). At the level of the whole study: The overall cohort included more than 40 pediatric and adult patients with high-grade osteosarcoma, and the median age at diagnosis was 25 to 35 years (range roughly 5-90). Patients in the overall cohort were about 60% male, and approximately 80% presented with localized disease at diagnosis. The goal of the study was to explain why immune checkpoint inhibitors have shown limited clinical activity in osteosarcoma. Three patients contributed a couple of samples from the same tumor site. To define immunogenic potential, the study profiled osteosarcoma specimens using whole genome, RNA and T-cell receptor sequencing along with immunohistochemistry and reverse phase protein arrays. Poor-risk disease was overrepresented in the cohort, as 73% of patients had an unfavorable pathologic response to standard therapy and more than 55% had died. To characterize the osteosarcoma immunogenomic landscape, TCR sequencing results were integrated with transcriptome, protein array and immunostaining data. Points the paper makes about the study in general: TCR productive clonality was greater in the immune-hot C3 cluster than in the cold C1 cluster, although TCR productive clonality remained low overall. Sample size was not determined by any statistical method, because osteosarcoma is rare and all possible samples were collected. About five cases had a single hyperexpanded clone dominating the repertoire, and all had fewer than 100 T-cell clonotypes. Clonality benchmarks were derived from external normal skin and healthy peripheral blood data rather than from matched normal tissue. Alongside the frozen tumor specimens, matched blood was collected from only a couple of patients. Overall, productive TCR clonality was low, with an average of 0.09 and a maximum of 0.3, which suggests limited T-cell clonal expansion.

Post-treatment primary, local recurrence and metastasis tumors from poor-prognosis patients were used as specimens. With respect to this clone: The antigen it recognizes is unknown. Base qualities were left out, and no much larger clone turns up one base away.

As encoded in the germline V gene (reference sequence), CDR1 is PRHDT while CDR2 is FYEKMQ. There are 16 amino acids in the CDR3, from cysteine to phenylalanine inclusive. This entry keeps only the CDR3 DNA: 48 bases, framed from base 1. Relative to germline, V is missing 4 bases and J is missing 5 bases, with 6 bases of the junction outside any gene match. TCR beta chain CDR3 regions were immunosequenced using the ImmunoSEQ Assay (Adaptive Biotechnologies). As for the authors' bioinformatics: TCRB rearrangements, read counts, read proportions and gene usage were exported through the ImmunoSEQ Analyzer platform. Using productive rearrangements, T-cell clonality was calculated as 1 minus Pielou's evenness. In the clonal space homeostasis analysis, clonotypes were binned as rare, small, medium, large or hyperexpanded (0.01 to 1 of the repertoire). TCR productive clonality was compared across immune clusters C1, C2 and C3 using the Wilcoxon rank sum test. In TCRdb, the immuneACCESS table is reduced to in-frame sequences with V and J assigned. These tables do not hold every clone; where another copy was compared, an unresolved V gene accounts for under half, and the others remain unexplained. The V and J calls and clone size were taken over from that table, and D and trimming were inferred from the DNA. The sample data list some 970 clones, and around 62% of these were observed just once. The top ten hold around 30% of the sample.

The chain employs TRBV13 and TRBJ1-3, with TRBD1 identical over 12 junction bases. The sequence derives from an older man with osteosarcoma. The age is the age at diagnosis. The sample taken for sequencing was tumor tissue from a local recurrence in the femur. This specimen's cell subset or site label, interpreted: locally recurrent osteosarcoma tumor. The CDR3 region: CASSSRGQGARNTIYF. The DNA sequence is TGTGCCAGCAGCTCGCGGGGACAGGGGGCTAGAAACACCATATATTTT.